The 8 T cell receptor beta chains given below trace back to one sample, sequenced in a study of response to subunit inactivated influenza vaccine. TCRdb passed the RT-PCR reads through MiXCR, listing each CDR3 protein once. The sample carries around 300,000 distinct CDR3 sequences, 22% recorded once. Here the sequenced sample was PBMCs from blood, taken about 20 months after vaccination. The receptors shown here come from a man aged 45-69 years who received an inactivated influenza vaccine.

This clonotype was counted a few times. The gene calls are TRBV20-1 and TRBJ1-1; TRBD1 matches at 8 bases. This CDR3 is built from 16 residues. Germline CDR1 DFQATT, CDR2 SNEGSKA (reference sequence). Losses at the gene ends were 0 bases for V and 0 bases for J; bases not matched to a gene: 6. The CDR3 DNA reads as TGCAGTGCTAGAGATGGGGACAGGTGGATGAACACTGAAGCTTTCTTT. This sequence encodes CSARDGDRWMNTEAFF.

This sequence joins TRBV6-2 or TRBV6-3 and TRBJ2-4, with a tentative D call TRBD1 (6 bases). Trimming shortened V by 7 bases and J by 2 bases, and 12 bases separated the two germline ends. Germline CDR1 reads MNHEY; CDR2 reads SVGEGT. This CDR3 has 14 amino acids. For the CDR3, the DNA is TGTGCCAGCACCAAAACAGGGACCAAAAACATTCAGTACTTC. Translating it yields CASTKTGTKNIQYF.

This sequence joins TRBV18 and TRBJ2-3; D is ambiguous. Trimming pared 0 bases from V and 1 base from J, leaving 8 bases between. CDR3 length equals 15 residues. CDR1 is KGHSH and CDR2 is LQKENI in the germline V gene. The CDR3 sequence: CASSPPAGGTDTQYF. CDR3 DNA sequence: TGTGCCAGCTCACCACCGGCAGGAGGCACAGATACGCAGTATTTT.

The chain links TRBV28 to TRBJ2-1, with TRBD1 matching over 9 bases. The V gene end was trimmed by 3 bases and the J gene end by 7 bases; junction bases not matched to a gene: 10. Germline V gene data show CDR1 as MDHEN and CDR2 as SYDVKM. The length of the CDR3 is 16 residues. The CDR3 DNA is TGTGCCAGCAGTTTTTCCGGGACAGGGATGAGGAATGAGCAGTTCTTC. Its protein is CASSFSGTGMRNEQFF.

There are a few counts of this clonotype. The J gene is TRBJ1-3, the V gene TRBV28; D perhaps matches TRBD1 (5 bases). Germline V gene sequence: CDR1 MDHEN, CDR2 SYDVKM. V was cut by 7 bases and J by 1 base, with 17 bases left in between. This CDR3 comprises 16 residues. CDR3 DNA: TGTGCCAGCACCAGCGGGGGGACGAGTTCTGGAAACACCATATATTTT. Translating gives CASTSGGTSSGNTIYF. Full variable domain (missing parts from reference TRBV28 and TRBJ1-3): DVKVTQSSRYLVKRTGEKVFLECVQDMDHENMFWYRQDPGLGLRLIYFSYDVKMKEKGDIPEGYSVSREKKERFSLILESASTNQTSMYLCASTSGGTSSGNTIYFGEGSWLTVV.

The rearrangement joins TRBV6-6 to TRBJ2-7; D is undetermined. The length of the CDR3 is 13 residues. V lost 7 bases to trimming and J lost 1 base, with 11 bases between them. CDR1 is MNHNY, CDR2 SVGAGI, per germline (reference sequence). CDR3 bases: TGTGCCAGCAATACCGGGCCTTCCTACGAGCAGTACTTC. Its protein product is CASNTGPSYEQYF.

This clonotype showed up just a few times. The CDR3 reads CASSQELISETAGGYTF. CDR3 bases: TGCGCCAGCAGCCAAGAGCTAATATCTGAGACGGCGGGAGGCTACACCTTC. The V gene is TRBV4-3, the J gene TRBJ1-2, with unresolved D. V lost 0 bases and J 8 bases, leaving 22 bases between the germline ends. The V gene's germline CDR1 is LGHNA and CDR2 YSLEER. The length of the CDR3 is 17 residues.

This clonotype was seen a few times. The chain joins TRBV20-1 to TRBJ2-1; D unresolved. Between the trimmed V and J ends, which lost 4 bases and 7 bases, there was a span of 14 bases. Germline V gives CDR1 DFQATT, CDR2 SNEGSKA (reference sequence). The CDR3 runs to 13 residues. The CDR3 sequence is CSAMSSPRNEQFF. The CDR3, as DNA: TGCAGTGCTATGTCCTCCCCTAGGAATGAGCAGTTCTTC.